These 9 T cell receptor beta chains originate from one sample sequenced in a study of T-cell memory formation after mild COVID-19. TCRdb reprocessed the 5' RACE reads with MiXCR, giving one entry per CDR3 protein. Among 380,000 or so distinct CDR3 sequences listed, around 15% were seen once. The specimen was PBMCs or a T cell subset sorted from them (not recorded which). The source is a man aged 18 to 30 who had mild COVID-19 (a few samples of this study predate the infection). Cell type and time point are not known.

V usage is TRBV20-1 and J usage is TRBJ2-7, with TRBD1 as a possible D gene (7 bases). The CDR3 extends over 13 amino acids. V was cut by 5 bases and J by 3 bases, with 14 bases left in between. The germline CDR1 and CDR2 sequences are DFQATT and SNEGSKA (reference sequence). CDR3 DNA: TGCAGTGCTGGCAGGGGGGCCTTCTACGAGCAGTACTTC. This translates into CSAGRGAFYEQYF.

The genes are TRBV6-5 and TRBJ1-1; D ambiguous. This CDR3 has 14 residues. Germline V CDR1 and CDR2: MNHEY, SVGAGI. V was trimmed by 2 bases and J by 5 bases, leaving 12 bases between them. This CDR3 reads CASSYEARPTEAFF. The CDR3, as DNA: TGTGCCAGCAGTTACGAGGCCCGGCCAACTGAAGCTTTCTTT.

The V and J genes are TRBV5-1 and TRBJ2-3, with no clear D. Germline V gene lookup returns CDR1 SGHRS and CDR2 YFSETQ. The V end lost 4 bases, the J end lost 0 bases, and 12 bases lay between the germline ends. The CDR3 sequence is 15 residues long. The CDR3 region has the DNA TGCGCCAGCAGCCCGTTGGCGCCTAGCACAGATACGCAGTATTTT. It codes for CASSPLAPSTDTQYF.

This clonotype was observed a few times. The genes are TRBV12-3 or TRBV12-4 and TRBJ1-2; D may be TRBD1 (5 bases). Trimming removed 6 bases from V and 8 bases from J, with 22 bases in between. This CDR3 contains 15 residues. CDR3 in DNA: TGTGCCAGCAGCCGCGGAGCCGAAGTTGGGGGAGGCTACACCTTC. The encoded protein is CASSRGAEVGGGYTF.

This clonotype was observed a few times. The chain has TRBV10-3 and TRBJ1-6, with a possible D match to TRBD1 (5 bases). From germline, CDR1 is ENHRY and CDR2 SYGVKD. The germline V and J ends were trimmed by 8 bases and 3 bases, with 8 bases remaining between them. The CDR3 is 13 amino acids. The CDR3 protein is CAIGRDYNSPLHF. The DNA for the CDR3 is TGTGCCATCGGCAGGGACTATAATTCACCCCTCCACTTT.

The table lists this clonotype with a few counts. The J gene is TRBJ1-5, the V gene TRBV3-1; 7 bases align to TRBD1. CDR3 length: 16 residues. CDR1 and CDR2 from the germline V gene are LGHDT and YNNKEL (reference sequence). V trimming: 3 bases; J trimming: 3 bases; junction bases outside the gene matches: 8. CDR3 residues: CASSQGRGPPNQPQHF. For the CDR3, the DNA is TGTGCCAGCAGCCAGGGGAGGGGGCCCCCCAATCAGCCCCAGCATTTT.

CDR3 coding DNA: TGTGCCAGCAGCTTAGAAGGGACCGGCGGGGCCAACGTCCTGACTTTC. It translates to CASSLEGTGGANVLTF. The V gene is TRBV7-9, the J gene TRBJ2-6, with D perhaps being TRBD1 or TRBD2 (5 bases each). The germline V gene encodes CDR1 SEHNR and CDR2 FQNEAQ (reference sequence). Trimming removed 1 base at V and 4 bases at J, with 11 bases between. The CDR3 consists of 16 residues.

This clonotype has a handful of counts. The chain employs TRBV6-5 and TRBJ1-5, with TRBD1 as a possible D gene (5 bases). V lost 5 bases to trimming and J lost 3 bases, with 8 bases between them. In germline, CDR1 is MNHEY, CDR2 SVGAGI. The CDR3 has 13 residues. CDR3 loop: CASSTQVNQPQHF. The CDR3, as DNA: TGTGCCAGCAGTACACAGGTCAATCAGCCCCAGCATTTT.

This clonotype was counted many times. This sequence joins TRBV18 and TRBJ2-4; TRBD1 aligns across 9 bases. This CDR3 has 16 residues. CDR1 and CDR2 from the germline V gene are KGHSH and LQKENI. V gave up 3 bases and J gave up 0 bases; unmatched junction bases: 3. CDR3 sequence reads: CASSPDRGLAKNIQYF. For the CDR3, the DNA is TGTGCCAGCTCACCGGACAGGGGACTAGCCAAAAACATTCAGTACTTC.